These T cell receptor beta chains were read from a single sample in a study of T cell repertoires in cytomegalovirus infection. TCRdb processed the reads anew with MiXCR; each CDR3 protein has one entry. This repertoire shows around 120,000 distinct CDR3 sequences, 20% to 30% found once; its top ten account for around 32%. These receptors' antigens are unknown. Input material: PBMCs, sequenced either directly or after in vitro stimulation (not recorded which). These receptors all come from a human donor in good health (CMV status not recorded). Some clones in this sample may be carry-over from other donors' samples. Each CDR3 is given with its conserved first and last residue. A D gene is named only where the DNA matches it firmly. Size is stated for part of the rows, as once, few or many counts, or as a class when the clone is expanded.

size	D	V	J	CDR3	DNA
few	TRBD1	TRBV6-5	TRBJ2-1	CASRRDRIYNEQFF	TGTGCCAGCCGTAGGGACAGGATTTACAATGAGCAGTTCTTC
.	.	TRBV6-2/TRBV6-3	TRBJ1-1	CASSYSKILSTEAFF	TGTGCCAGCAGTTACTCTAAAATTTTGAGCACTGAAGCTTTCTTT
once	TRBD2	TRBV5-1	TRBJ2-1	CASSYGLAGGSSYNEQFF	TGCGCCAGCAGCTACGGACTAGCGGGAGGTAGCTCCTACAATGAGCAGTTCTTC
.	.	TRBV7-2	TRBJ2-5	CASSQTGTRPSQETQYF	TGTGCCAGCAGCCAAACAGGGACCCGGCCGTCCCAAGAGACCCAGTACTTC
few	.	TRBV15	TRBJ1-4	CATSAANEKLFF	TGTGCCACCTCGGCAGCTAATGAAAAACTGTTTTTT
once	.	TRBV20-1	TRBJ2-3	CSARGASGNTDTQYF	TGCAGTGCTAGGGGGGCTAGCGGAAACACAGATACGCAGTATTTT
.	TRBD2	TRBV5-4	TRBJ2-5	CASSPSTSGRMGETQYF	TGTGCCAGCAGCCCTTCGACTAGCGGGAGAATGGGAGAGACCCAGTACTTC
.	.	TRBV20-1	TRBJ1-5	CSANPGHGNQPQHF	TGCAGTGCTAACCCAGGGCATGGCAATCAGCCCCAGCATTTT
.	TRBD2	TRBV9	TRBJ2-5	CASSPIAGGAETQYF	TGTGCCAGCAGCCCAATAGCGGGAGGTGCAGAGACCCAGTACTTC
few	TRBD2	TRBV6-2/TRBV6-3	TRBJ2-1	CASSHRSSGRLGDNEQFF	TGTGCCAGCAGTCATCGGTCTAGCGGGAGGTTGGGAGACAATGAGCAGTTCTTC
many	.	TRBV7-2	TRBJ1-4	CASRQTGFREKLFF	TGTGCCAGCAGACAGACGGGTTTTCGGGAAAAACTGTTTTTT
many	.	TRBV19	TRBJ1-2	CATTNRANADYGYTF	TGTGCCACCACCAATAGAGCCAACGCGGACTATGGCTACACCTTC
.	.	TRBV24-1	TRBJ1-2	CAISAARGVGYTF	TGTGCCATCAGTGCGGCCAGGGGCGTCGGCTACACCTTC
many	.	TRBV10-3	TRBJ2-4	CAISDREGNIQYF	TGTGCCATCAGTGACCGGGAAGGGAACATTCAGTACTTC
.	.	TRBV7-9	TRBJ2-2	CASSFDPDHSGGELFF	TGTGCCAGCAGCTTCGATCCTGATCACAGTGGAGGGGAGCTGTTTTTT
.	TRBD2	TRBV27	TRBJ2-2	CASSLYGGRAERSGELFF	TGTGCCAGCAGTTTATACGGCGGGAGGGCCGAAAGGAGCGGGGAGCTGTTTTTT
.	.	TRBV3-1	TRBJ1-2	CASSQESTRPLGYTF	TGTGCCAGCAGCCAAGAAAGCACCCGCCCCCTGGGCTACACCTTC
.	.	TRBV10-3	TRBJ2-7	CAIRDGGAYEQYF	TGTGCCATCAGGGACGGGGGTGCCTACGAGCAGTACTTC
.	.	TRBV12-3/TRBV12-4	TRBJ2-3	CASSLWISDTQYF	TGTGCCAGCAGTTTATGGATTTCAGATACGCAGTATTTT